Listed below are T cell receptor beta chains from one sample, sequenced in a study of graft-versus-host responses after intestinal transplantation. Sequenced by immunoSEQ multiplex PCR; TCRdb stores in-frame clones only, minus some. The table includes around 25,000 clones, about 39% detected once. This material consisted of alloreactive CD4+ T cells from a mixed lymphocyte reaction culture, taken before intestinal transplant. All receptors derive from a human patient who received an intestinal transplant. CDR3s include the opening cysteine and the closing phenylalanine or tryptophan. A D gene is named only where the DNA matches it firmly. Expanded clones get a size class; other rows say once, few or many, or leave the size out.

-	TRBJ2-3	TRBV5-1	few	CASSLVQGPDTQYF	TGCGCCAGCAGCTTGGTTCAGGGCCCAGATACGCAGTATTTT
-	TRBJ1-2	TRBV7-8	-	CASSRSPGLTVRGYTF	TGTGCCAGCAGCCGAAGTCCCGGGTTAACGGTTCGCGGCTACACCTTC
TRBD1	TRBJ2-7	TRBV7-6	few	CASSLAPGQGTREQYF	TGTGCCAGCAGCTTAGCCCCGGGACAGGGTACGAGAGAGCAGTACTTC
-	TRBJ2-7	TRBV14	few	CASSHQPGAGRYEQYF	TGTGCCAGCAGCCACCAACCAGGGGCCGGTAGGTACGAGCAGTACTTC
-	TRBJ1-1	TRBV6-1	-	CASRLSQGKNTEAFF	TGTGCCAGCAGACTCTCCCAGGGGAAGAACACTGAAGCTTTCTTT
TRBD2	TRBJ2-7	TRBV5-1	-	CASSLDGGRISYEQYF	TGCGCCAGCAGCTTGGACGGCGGGAGGATCTCCTACGAGCAGTACTTC
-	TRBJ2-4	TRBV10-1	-	CASSDSGLPLAKNIQYF	TGCGCCAGCAGTGACTCCGGACTGCCCCTAGCCAAAAACATTCAGTACTTC
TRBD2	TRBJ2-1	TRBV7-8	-	CASSPEGLAGGNEQFF	TGTGCCAGCAGCCCGGAGGGACTAGCGGGAGGCAATGAGCAGTTCTTC
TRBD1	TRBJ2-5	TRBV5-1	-	CASSKLGTANIQETQYF	TGCGCCAGCAGCAAGCTCGGGACAGCAAACATCCAAGAGACCCAGTACTTC
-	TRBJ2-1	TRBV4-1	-	CASSQDRRAYNEQFF	TGCGCCAGCAGCCAAGATCGGAGGGCCTACAATGAGCAGTTCTTC
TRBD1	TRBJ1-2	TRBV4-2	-	CASSQDRGGLNGYTF	TGTGCCAGCAGCCAGGACAGGGGGGGATTGAATGGCTACACCTTC
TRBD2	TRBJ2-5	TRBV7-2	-	CASSVLAGGPGETQYF	TGTGCCAGCAGCGTACTAGCGGGGGGGCCGGGGGAGACCCAGTACTTC
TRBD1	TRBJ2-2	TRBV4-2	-	CASSQPGTGNTGELFF	TGTGCCAGCAGCCAACCCGGGACAGGGAACACCGGGGAGCTGTTTTTT
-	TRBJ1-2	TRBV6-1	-	CASSGRYYGCTF	TGTGCCAGCAGCGGCAGATACTATGGCTGCACCTTC
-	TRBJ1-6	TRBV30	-	CAWSVGQRVSPLHF	TGTGCCTGGAGTGTTGGGCAGAGGGTATCACCCCTCCACTTT
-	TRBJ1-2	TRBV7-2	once	CASSPTSGPYGYTF	TGTGCCAGCAGCCCAACATCAGGGCCGTATGGCTACACCTTC
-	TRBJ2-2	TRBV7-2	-	CASSLRMGSGELFF	TGTGCCAGCAGCTTGAGAATGGGCAGCGGGGAGCTGTTTTTT
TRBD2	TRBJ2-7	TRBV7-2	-	CASSVSGGLWEQYF	TGTGCCAGCAGCGTGTCGGGGGGGCTCTGGGAGCAGTACTTC
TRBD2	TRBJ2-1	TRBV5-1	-	CASSKREPYNEQFF	TGCGCCAGCAGCAAGCGGGAGCCCTACAATGAGCAGTTCTTC
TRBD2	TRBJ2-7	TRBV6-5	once	CASSPAGRSTYEQYF	TGTGCCAGCAGCCCGGCCGGGAGGTCAACCTACGAGCAGTACTTC
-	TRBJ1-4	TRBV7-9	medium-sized	CASSLQRNHNEKLFF	TGTGCCAGCAGCTTACAGCGGAACCATAATGAAAAACTGTTTTTT
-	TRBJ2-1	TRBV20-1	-	CRGLAGNEQFF	TGCAGGGGTCTCGCGGGGAATGAGCAGTTCTTC
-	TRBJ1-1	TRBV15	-	CATSRDIHSFGLMNTEAFF	TGTGCCACCAGCAGAGACATTCATTCTTTTGGGCTAATGAACACTGAAGCTTTCTTT
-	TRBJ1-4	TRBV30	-	CAWSEGGHNEKLFF	TGTGCCTGGAGTGAAGGTGGACATAATGAAAAACTGTTTTTT
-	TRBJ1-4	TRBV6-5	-	CASSPFDGGRKLFF	TGTGCCAGCAGCCCCTTTGACGGGGGTAGGAAACTGTTTTTT
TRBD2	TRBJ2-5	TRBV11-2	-	CASSHGLAGRGETQYF	TGTGCCAGCAGCCACGGACTAGCGGGACGAGGGGAGACCCAGTACTTC
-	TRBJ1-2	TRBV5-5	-	CASSLAGLLGYGYTF	TGTGCCAGCAGCTTGGCAGGGCTCTTAGGGTATGGCTACACCTTC
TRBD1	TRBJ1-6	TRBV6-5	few	CASSNRGRNSPLHF	TGTGCCAGCAGTAACAGGGGGCGGAATTCACCCCTCCACTTT
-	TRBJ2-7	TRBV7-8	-	CASSLLDEQYF	TGTGCCAGCAGCTTACTAGACGAGCAGTACTTC
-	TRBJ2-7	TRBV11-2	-	CASSLVFGTRNYEQYF	TGTGCCAGCAGCTTAGTATTCGGGACAAGGAACTACGAGCAGTACTTC
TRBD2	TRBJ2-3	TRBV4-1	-	CASSRKGLADTDTQYF	TGCGCCAGCAGCCGAAAGGGACTAGCGGACACAGATACGCAGTATTTT
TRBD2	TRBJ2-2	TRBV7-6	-	CASSLGTSGTTGELFF	TGTGCCAGCAGCTTAGGGACTAGCGGGACCACCGGGGAGCTGTTTTTT
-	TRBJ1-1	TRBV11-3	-	CASSLERRAEAFF	TGTGCCAGCAGCTTAGAGAGGCGGGCTGAAGCTTTCTTT
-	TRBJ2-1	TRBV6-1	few	CASTQYNEQFF	TGTGCCAGCACCCAGTACAATGAGCAGTTCTTC
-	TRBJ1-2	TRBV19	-	CASSRTYYGYTF	TGTGCCAGTAGTAGGACATACTATGGCTACACCTTC
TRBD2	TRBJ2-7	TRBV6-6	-	CASSLRLAGGPYEQYF	TGTGCCAGCAGTTTGAGACTAGCGGGAGGCCCCTACGAGCAGTACTTC
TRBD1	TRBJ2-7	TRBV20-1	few	CSAGQAYEQYF	TGCAGTGCTGGACAGGCCTACGAGCAGTACTTC
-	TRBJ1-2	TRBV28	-	CASSLPGPVYGYTF	TGTGCCAGCAGTTTACCAGGGCCCGTCTATGGCTACACCTTC
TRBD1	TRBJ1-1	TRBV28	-	CASSLPGGTEAFF	TGTGCCAGCAGTTTACCAGGGGGCACTGAAGCTTTCTTT
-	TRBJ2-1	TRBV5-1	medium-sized	CASSTTRSEQFF	TGCGCCAGCAGCACGACTAGATCTGAGCAGTTCTTC
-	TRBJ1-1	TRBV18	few	CASSLSTLNTEAFF	TGTGCCAGCTCACTATCGACACTGAACACTGAAGCTTTCTTT
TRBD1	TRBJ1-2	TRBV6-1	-	CASSATGRGGYTF	TGTGCCAGCAGTGCGACAGGGAGAGGAGGCTACACCTTC
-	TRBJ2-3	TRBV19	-	CASSLLGSEQYF	TGTGCCAGTAGTTTATTGGGTAGCGAGCAGTATTTT
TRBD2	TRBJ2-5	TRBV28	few	CASSLLAGGFQETQYF	TGTGCCAGCAGTTTACTAGCGGGGGGGTTCCAAGAGACCCAGTACTTC
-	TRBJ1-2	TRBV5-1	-	CASSPGFGYTF	TGCGCCAGCAGCCCGGGTTTTGGCTACACCTTC
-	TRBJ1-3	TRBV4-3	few	CASSRTVSGNTIYF	TGCGCCAGCAGCCGAACAGTCTCTGGAAACACCATATATTTT
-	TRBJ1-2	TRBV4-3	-	CASSQSDYGYTF	TGCGCCAGCAGCCAATCGGACTATGGCTACACCTTC
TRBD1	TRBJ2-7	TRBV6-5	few	CASSYHRGAYEQYF	TGTGCCAGCAGTTATCACAGGGGGGCCTACGAGCAGTACTTC
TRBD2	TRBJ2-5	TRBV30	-	CAWSVGLAGETQYF	TGTGCCTGGAGTGTAGGACTAGCGGGAGAGACCCAGTACTTC
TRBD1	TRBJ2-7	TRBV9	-	CASSVGDRAFEQYF	TGTGCCAGCAGCGTAGGAGACAGGGCGTTCGAGCAGTACTTC